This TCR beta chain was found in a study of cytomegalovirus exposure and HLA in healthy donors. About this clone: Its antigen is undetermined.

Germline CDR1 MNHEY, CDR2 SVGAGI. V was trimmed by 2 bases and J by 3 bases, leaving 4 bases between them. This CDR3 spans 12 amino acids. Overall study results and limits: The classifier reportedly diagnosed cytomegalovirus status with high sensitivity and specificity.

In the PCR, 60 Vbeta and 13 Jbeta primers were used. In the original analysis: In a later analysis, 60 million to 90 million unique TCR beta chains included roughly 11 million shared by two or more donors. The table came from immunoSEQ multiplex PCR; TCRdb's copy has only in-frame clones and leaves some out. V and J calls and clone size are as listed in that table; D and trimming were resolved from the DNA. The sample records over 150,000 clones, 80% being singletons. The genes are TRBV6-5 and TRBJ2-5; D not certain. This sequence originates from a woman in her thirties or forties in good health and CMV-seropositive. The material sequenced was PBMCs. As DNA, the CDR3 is TGTGCCAGCAGTTACCCAGAAGAGACCCAGTACTTC. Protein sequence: CASSYPEETQYF.